This T cell receptor beta chain is drawn from a study of radiotherapy plus CTLA-4 blockade in lung cancer. Each patient with chemo-refractory metastatic non-small-cell lung cancer was treated with focal radiation plus CTLA-4 blockade using ipilimumab. Trimming shortened V by 2 bases and J by 3 bases, and 5 bases separated the two germline ends. Germline CDR1 and CDR2: MDHEN and SYDVKM. The CDR3 runs to 12 residues. TCRdb keeps only in-frame clones here, not all; method: immunoSEQ multiplex PCR. The data contain over 60,000 clones, about 88% of them singletons. Turning to this clone: The sample has other DNA sequences that encode this CDR3 too.

Sequences were derived from peripheral blood, sampled from a patient treated with radiotherapy plus ipilimumab. The chain uses TRBV28 and TRBJ2-7; D gene unclear. The TCR sequence derives from a human donor with non-small cell lung cancer who had stable disease on radiotherapy plus ipilimumab. The CDR3 nucleotides read TGTGCCAGCAGTTTAACGGGCTACGAGCAGTACTTC. Its translation is CASSLTGYEQYF.